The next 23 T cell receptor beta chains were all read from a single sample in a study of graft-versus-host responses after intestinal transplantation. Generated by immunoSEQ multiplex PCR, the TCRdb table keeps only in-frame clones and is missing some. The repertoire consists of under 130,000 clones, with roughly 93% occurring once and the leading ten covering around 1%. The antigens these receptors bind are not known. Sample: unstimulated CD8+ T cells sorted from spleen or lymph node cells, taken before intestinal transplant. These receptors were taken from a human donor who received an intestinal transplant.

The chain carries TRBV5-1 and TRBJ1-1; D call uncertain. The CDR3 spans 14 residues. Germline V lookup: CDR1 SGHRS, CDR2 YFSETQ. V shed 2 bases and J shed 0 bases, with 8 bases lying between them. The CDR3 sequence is CASSFDIMNTEAFF. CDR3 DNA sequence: TGCGCCAGCAGCTTTGACATTATGAACACTGAAGCTTTCTTT.

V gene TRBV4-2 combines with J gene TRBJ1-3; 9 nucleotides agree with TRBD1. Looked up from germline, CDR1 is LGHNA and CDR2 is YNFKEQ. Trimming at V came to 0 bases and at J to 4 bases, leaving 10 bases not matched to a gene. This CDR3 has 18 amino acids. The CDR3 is CASSQDLGLGQGGNTIYF. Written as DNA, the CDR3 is TGTGCCAGCAGCCAAGACCTCGGGTTGGGACAGGGAGGAAACACCATATATTTT.

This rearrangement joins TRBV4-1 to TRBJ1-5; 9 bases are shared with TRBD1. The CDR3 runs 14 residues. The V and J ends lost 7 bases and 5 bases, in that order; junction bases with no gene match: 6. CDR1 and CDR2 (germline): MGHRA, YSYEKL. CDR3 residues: CASTTGGGHQPQHF. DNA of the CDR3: TGCGCCAGCACAACAGGGGGCGGGCATCAGCCCCAGCATTTT.

This chain's CDR3 is CASSPHSYEQYF. The CDR3 DNA reads as TGTGCCAGCAGTCCCCACTCCTACGAGCAGTACTTC. The chain links TRBV28 to TRBJ2-7, with D unclear. There are 12 residues in the CDR3. The V end lost 5 bases, the J end lost 0 bases, and 5 bases lay between the germline ends. Germline V gives CDR1 MDHEN, CDR2 SYDVKM.

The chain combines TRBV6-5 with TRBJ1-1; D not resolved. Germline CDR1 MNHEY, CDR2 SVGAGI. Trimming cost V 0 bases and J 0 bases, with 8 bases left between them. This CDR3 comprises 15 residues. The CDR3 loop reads CASSYSIGMNTEAFF. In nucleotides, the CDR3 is TGTGCCAGCAGTTACTCGATCGGCATGAACACTGAAGCTTTCTTT.

CDR3 loop: CASSQDEVAGDTQYF. In nucleotides, the CDR3 is TGTGCCAGCAGCCAAGATGAGGTAGCGGGGGATACGCAGTATTTT. The chain employs TRBV4-2 and TRBJ2-3, with 8 bases fitting TRBD2. CDR1 LGHNA and CDR2 YNFKEQ come from the germline V gene. Trimming removed 0 bases from V and 6 bases from J; junction bases left unmatched: 5. The CDR3 runs 15 residues.

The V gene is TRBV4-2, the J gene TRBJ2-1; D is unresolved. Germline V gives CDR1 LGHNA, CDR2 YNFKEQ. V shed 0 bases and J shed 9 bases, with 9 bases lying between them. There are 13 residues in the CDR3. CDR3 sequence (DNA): TGTGCCAGCAGCCAAGATACGGTGCCTGAGCAGTTCTTC. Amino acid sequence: CASSQDTVPEQFF.

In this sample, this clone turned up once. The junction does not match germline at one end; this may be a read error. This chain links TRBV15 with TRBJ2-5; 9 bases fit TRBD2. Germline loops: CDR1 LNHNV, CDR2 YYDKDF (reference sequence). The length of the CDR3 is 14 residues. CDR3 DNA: TGTGCCACCAGCCCCCGCGATAGCGGGGGCCGCCGAGACTTC. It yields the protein CATSPRDSGGRRDF.

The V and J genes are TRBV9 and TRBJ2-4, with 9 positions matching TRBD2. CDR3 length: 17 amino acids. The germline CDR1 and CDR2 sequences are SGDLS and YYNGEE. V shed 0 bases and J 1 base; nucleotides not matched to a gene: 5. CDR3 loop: CASSVGLAGGAKNIQYF. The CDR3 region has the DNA TGTGCCAGCAGCGTAGGGTTGGCGGGGGGGGCCAAAAACATTCAGTACTTC.

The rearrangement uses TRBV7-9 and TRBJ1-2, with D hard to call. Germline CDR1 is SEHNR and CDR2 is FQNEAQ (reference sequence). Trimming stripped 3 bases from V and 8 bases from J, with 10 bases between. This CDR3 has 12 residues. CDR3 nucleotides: TGTGCCAGCAGCTTTTTCGGTGAAGGCTACACCTTC. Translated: CASSFFGEGYTF.

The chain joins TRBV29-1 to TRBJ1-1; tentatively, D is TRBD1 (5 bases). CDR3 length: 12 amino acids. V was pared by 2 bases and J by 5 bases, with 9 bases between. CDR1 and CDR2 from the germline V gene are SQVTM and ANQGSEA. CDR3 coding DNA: TGCAGCGTTGAAACTGGGGGGACTGAAGCTTTCTTT. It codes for CSVETGGTEAFF.

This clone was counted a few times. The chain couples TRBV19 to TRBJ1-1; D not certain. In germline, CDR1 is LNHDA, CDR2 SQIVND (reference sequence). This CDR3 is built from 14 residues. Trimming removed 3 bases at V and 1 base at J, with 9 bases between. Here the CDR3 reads CASSISAQNTEAFF. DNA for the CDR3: TGTGCCAGTAGTATCTCGGCGCAGAACACTGAAGCTTTCTTT. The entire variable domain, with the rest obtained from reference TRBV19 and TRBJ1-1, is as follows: DGGITQSPKYLFRKEGQNVTLSCEQNLNHDAMYWYRQDPGQGLRLIYYSQIVNDFQKGDIAEGYSVSREKKESFPLTVTSAQKNPTAFYLCASSISAQNTEAFFGQGTRLTVV.

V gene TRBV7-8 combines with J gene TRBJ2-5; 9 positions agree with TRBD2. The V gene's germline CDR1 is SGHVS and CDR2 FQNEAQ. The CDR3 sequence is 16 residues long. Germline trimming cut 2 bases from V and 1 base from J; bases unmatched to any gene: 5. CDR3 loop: CASSLTSGPLQETQYF. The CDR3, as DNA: TGTGCCAGCAGCTTAACTAGCGGGCCCCTCCAAGAGACCCAGTACTTC.

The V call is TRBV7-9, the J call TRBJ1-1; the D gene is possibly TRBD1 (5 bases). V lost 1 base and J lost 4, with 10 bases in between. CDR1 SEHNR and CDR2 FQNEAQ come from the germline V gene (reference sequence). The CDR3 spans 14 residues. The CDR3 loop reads CASSLVQGTTEAFF. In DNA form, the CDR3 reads TGTGCCAGCAGCTTAGTTCAAGGGACCACTGAAGCTTTCTTT.

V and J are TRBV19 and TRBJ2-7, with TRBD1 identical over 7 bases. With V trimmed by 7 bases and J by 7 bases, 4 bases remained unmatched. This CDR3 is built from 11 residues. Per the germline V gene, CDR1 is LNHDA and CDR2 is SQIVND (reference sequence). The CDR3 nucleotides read TGTGCCAGTATGTCAGGGGGAGAGCAGTACTTC. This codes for CASMSGGEQYF.

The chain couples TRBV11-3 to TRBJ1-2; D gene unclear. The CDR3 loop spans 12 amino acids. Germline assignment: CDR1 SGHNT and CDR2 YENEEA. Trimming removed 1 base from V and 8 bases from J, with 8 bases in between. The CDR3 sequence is CASSLGDRGYTF. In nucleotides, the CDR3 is TGTGCCAGCAGCTTAGGTGATCGCGGCTACACCTTC. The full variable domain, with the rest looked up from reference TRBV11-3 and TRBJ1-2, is EAGVVQSPRYKIIEKKQPVAFWCNPISGHNTLYWYLQNLGQGPELLIRYENEEAVDDSQLPKDRFSAERLKGVDSTLKIQPAELGDSAVYLCASSLGDRGYTFGSGTRLTVV.

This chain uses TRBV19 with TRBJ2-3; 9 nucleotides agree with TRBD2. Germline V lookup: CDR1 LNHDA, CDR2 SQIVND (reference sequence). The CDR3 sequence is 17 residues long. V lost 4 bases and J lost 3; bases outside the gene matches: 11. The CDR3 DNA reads TGTGCCAGTAGTACTCTCCTAGCGGGGTTAATGACAGATACGCAGTATTTT. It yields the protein CASSTLLAGLMTDTQYF.

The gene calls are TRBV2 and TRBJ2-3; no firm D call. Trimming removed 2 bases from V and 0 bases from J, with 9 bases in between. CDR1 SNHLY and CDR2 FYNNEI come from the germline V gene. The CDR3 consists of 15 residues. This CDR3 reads CASSEYYSSTDTQYF. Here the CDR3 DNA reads TGTGCCAGCAGTGAATATTATTCGAGCACAGATACGCAGTATTTT.

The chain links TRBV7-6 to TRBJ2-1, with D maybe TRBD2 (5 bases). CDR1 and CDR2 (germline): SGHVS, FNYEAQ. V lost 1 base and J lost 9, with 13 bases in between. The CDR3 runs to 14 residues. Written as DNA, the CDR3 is TGTGCCAGCAGCTTAGGCGAGGGTAAGGCTGAGCAGTTCTTC. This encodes CASSLGEGKAEQFF.

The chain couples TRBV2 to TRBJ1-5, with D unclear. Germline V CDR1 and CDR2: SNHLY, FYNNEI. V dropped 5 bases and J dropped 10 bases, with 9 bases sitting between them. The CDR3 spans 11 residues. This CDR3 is CASSYDIPQHF. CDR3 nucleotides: TGTGCCAGCAGTTACGACATTCCCCAGCATTTT.

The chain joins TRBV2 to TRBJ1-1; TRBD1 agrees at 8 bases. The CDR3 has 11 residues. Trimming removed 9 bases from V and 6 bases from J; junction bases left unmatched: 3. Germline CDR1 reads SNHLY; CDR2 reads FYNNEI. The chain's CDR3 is CASTGGPEAFF. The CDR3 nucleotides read TGTGCCAGTACAGGGGGACCTGAAGCTTTCTTT.

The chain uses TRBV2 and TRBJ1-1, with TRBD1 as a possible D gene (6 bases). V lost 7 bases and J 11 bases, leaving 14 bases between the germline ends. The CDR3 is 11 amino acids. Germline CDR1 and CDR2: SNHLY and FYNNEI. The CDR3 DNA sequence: TGTGCCAGCAATTTGGGGGCTGGGGCTTTCTTT. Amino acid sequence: CASNLGAGAFF.

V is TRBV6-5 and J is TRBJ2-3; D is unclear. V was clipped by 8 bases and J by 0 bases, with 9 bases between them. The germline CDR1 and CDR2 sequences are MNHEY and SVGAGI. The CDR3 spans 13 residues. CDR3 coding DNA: TGTGCCAGCGGTAAGACTAGCACAGATACGCAGTATTTT. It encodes CASGKTSTDTQYF.